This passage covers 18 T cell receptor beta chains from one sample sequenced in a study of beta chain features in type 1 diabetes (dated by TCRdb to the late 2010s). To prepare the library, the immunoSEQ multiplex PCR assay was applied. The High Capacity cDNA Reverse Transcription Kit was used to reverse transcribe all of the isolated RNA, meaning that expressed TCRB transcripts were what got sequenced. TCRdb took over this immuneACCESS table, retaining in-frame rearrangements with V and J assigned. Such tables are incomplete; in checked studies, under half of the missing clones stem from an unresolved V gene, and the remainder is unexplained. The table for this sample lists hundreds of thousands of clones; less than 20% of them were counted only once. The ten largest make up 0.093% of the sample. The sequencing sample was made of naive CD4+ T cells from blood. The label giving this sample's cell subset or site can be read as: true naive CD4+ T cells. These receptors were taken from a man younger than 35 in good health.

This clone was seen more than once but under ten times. Written as DNA, the CDR3 is TGTGCCAGCAAAGGGGCTAGCGGGGGCCTGAGCACAGATACGCAGTATTTT. This translates into CASKGASGGLSTDTQYF. This sequence joins TRBV25-1 and TRBJ2-3; 10 bases align to TRBD2. V gave up 7 bases and J gave up 0 bases; unmatched junction bases: 10. The CDR3 extends over 17 amino acids. Per germline, CDR1 MGHDK and CDR2 SYGVNS. The entire variable domain, with the rest obtained from reference TRBV25-1 and TRBJ2-3, is as follows: EADIYQTPRYLVIGTGKKITLECSQTMGHDKMYWYQQDPGMELHLIHYSYGVNSTEKGDLSSESTVSRIRTEHFPLTLESARPSHTSQYLCASKGASGGLSTDTQYFGPGTRLTVL.

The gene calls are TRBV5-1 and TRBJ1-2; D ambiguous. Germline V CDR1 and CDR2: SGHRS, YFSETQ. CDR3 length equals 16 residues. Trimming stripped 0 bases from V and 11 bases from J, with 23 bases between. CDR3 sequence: CASSLAGWKGTYRYTF. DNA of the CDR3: TGCGCCAGCAGCTTGGCCGGTTGGAAGGGAACCTATCGATACACCTTC. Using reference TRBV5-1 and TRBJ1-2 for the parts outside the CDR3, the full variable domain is KAGVTQTPRYLIKTRGQQVTLSCSPISGHRSVSWYQQTPGQGLQFLFEYFSETQRNKGNFPGRFSGRQFSNSRSEMNVSTLELGDSALYLCASSLAGWKGTYRYTFGSGTRLTVV.

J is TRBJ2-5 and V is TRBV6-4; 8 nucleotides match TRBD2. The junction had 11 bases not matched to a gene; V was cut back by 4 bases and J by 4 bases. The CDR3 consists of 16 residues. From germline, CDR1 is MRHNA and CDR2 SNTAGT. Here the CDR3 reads CASSVPWVAGGETQYF. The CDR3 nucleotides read TGTGCCAGCAGTGTCCCCTGGGTGGCGGGAGGAGAGACCCAGTACTTC.

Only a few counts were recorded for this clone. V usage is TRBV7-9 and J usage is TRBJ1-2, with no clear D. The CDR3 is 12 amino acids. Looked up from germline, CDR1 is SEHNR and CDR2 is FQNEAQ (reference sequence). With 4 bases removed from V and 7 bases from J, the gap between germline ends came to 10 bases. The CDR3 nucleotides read TGTGCCAGCAGCTCGGGGTCAAGTGGCTACACCTTC. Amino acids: CASSSGSSGYTF.

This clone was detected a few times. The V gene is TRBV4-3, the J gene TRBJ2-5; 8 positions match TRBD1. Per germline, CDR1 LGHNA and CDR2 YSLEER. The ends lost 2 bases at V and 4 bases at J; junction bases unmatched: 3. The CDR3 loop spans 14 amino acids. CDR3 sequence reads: CASSQTGTGETQYF. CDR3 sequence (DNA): TGCGCCAGCAGCCAAACCGGGACAGGAGAGACCCAGTACTTC.

In DNA, the CDR3 is TGTGCCAGCTCACGCGTAACTAGCGGGAGCCCGTCAGATACGCAGTATTTT. This encodes CASSRVTSGSPSDTQYF. The chain joins TRBV18 to TRBJ2-3, with 11 bases matching TRBD2. The CDR3 covers 17 residues. In germline, CDR1 is KGHSH, CDR2 LQKENI. J gave up 4 bases and V 4 bases, and 10 bases lay outside the gene matches. The variable domain in full, with the rest retrieved from reference TRBV18 and TRBJ2-3, is NAGVMQNPRHLVRRRGQEARLRCSPMKGHSHVYWYRQLPEEGLKFMVYLQKENIIDESGMPKERFSAEFPKEGPSILRIQQVVRGDSAAYFCASSRVTSGSPSDTQYFGPGTRLTVL.

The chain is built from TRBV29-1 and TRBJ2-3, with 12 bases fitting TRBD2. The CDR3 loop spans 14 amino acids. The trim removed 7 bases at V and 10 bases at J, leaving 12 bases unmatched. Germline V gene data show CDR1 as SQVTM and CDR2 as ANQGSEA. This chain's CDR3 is CSACRLAGEFSQYF. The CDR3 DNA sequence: TGCAGCGCCTGTCGACTAGCGGGAGAGTTCTCGCAGTATTTT.

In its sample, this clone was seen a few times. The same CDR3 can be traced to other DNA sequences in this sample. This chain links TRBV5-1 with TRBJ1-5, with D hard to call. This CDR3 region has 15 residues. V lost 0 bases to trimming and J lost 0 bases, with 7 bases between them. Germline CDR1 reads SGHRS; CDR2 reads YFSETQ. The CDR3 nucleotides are TGCGCCAGCAGCTTGGAGGGCTATAGCAATCAGCCCCAGCATTTT. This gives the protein CASSLEGYSNQPQHF. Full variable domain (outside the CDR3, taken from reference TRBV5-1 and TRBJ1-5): KAGVTQTPRYLIKTRGQQVTLSCSPISGHRSVSWYQQTPGQGLQFLFEYFSETQRNKGNFPGRFSGRQFSNSRSEMNVSTLELGDSALYLCASSLEGYSNQPQHFGDGTRLSIL.

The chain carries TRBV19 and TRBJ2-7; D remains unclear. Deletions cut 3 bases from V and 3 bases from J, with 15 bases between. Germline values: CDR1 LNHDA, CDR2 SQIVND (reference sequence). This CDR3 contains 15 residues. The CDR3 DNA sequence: TGTGCCAGTAGTATTGTTTCCCAGAAGATCTACGAGCAGTACTTC. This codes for CASSIVSQKIYEQYF.

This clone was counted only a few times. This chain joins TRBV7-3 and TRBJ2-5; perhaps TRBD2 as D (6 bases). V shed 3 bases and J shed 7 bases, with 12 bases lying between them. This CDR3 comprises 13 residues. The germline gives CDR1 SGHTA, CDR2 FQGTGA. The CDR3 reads CASSFGMEGTQYF. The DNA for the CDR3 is TGTGCCAGCAGCTTCGGGATGGAGGGGACCCAGTACTTC.

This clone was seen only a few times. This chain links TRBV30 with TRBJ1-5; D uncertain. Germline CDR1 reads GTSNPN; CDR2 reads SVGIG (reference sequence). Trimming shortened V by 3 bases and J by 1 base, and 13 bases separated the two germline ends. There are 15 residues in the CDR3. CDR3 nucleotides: TGTGCCTGGAGCATAAGGCCGGGGAGCAATCAGCCCCAGCATTTT. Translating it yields CAWSIRPGSNQPQHF. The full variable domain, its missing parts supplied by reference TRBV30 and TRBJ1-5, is SQTIHQWPATLVQPVGSPLSLECTVEGTSNPNLYWYRQAAGRGLQLLFYSVGIGQISSEVPQNLSASRPQDRQFILSSKKLLLSDSGFYLCAWSIRPGSNQPQHFGDGTRLSIL.

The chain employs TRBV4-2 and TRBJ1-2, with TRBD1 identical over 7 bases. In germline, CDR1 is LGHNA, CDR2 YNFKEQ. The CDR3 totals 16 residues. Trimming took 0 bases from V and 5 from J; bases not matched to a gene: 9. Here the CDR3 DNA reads TGTGCCAGCAGCCAAGAGTCCACAGGGGTACGGTATGGCTACACCTTC. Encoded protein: CASSQESTGVRYGYTF.

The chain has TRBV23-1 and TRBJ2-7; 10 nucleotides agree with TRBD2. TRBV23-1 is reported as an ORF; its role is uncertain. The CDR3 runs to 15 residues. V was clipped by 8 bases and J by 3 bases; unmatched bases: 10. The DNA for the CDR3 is TGCGCCAGCGGACCTTTTCTAGCGGGAGTCTACGAGCAGTACTTC. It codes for CASGPFLAGVYEQYF.

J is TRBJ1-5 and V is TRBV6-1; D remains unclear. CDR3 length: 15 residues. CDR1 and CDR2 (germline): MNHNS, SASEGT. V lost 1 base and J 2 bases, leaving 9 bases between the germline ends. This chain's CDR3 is CASSEVWAGNQPQHF. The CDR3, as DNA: TGTGCCAGCAGTGAAGTGTGGGCTGGCAATCAGCCCCAGCATTTT.

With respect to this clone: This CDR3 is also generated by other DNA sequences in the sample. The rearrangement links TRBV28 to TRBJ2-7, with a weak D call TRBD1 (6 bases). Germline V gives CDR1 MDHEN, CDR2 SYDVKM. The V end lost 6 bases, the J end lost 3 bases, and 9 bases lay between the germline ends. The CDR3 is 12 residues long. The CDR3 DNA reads TGTGCCAGCAGCCAGACAGGCTACGAGCAGTACTTC. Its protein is CASSQTGYEQYF.

CDR3 amino acids: CASSFNIAGGPSDTQYF. CDR3 DNA sequence: TGCGCCAGCAGCTTTAATATAGCGGGAGGGCCATCAGATACGCAGTATTTT. This chain uses TRBV5-1 with TRBJ2-3; 11 nucleotides match TRBD2. The V gene's germline CDR1 is SGHRS and CDR2 YFSETQ. The junction had 9 bases not matched to a gene; V was cut back by 2 bases and J by 4 bases. This CDR3 comprises 17 residues.

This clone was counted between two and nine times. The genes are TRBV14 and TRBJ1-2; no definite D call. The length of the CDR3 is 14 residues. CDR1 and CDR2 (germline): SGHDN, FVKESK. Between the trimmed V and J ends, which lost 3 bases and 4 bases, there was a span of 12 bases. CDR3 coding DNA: TGTGCCAGCAGCCAGAAGGTCCTTAGCTATGGCTACACCTTC. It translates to CASSQKVLSYGYTF.

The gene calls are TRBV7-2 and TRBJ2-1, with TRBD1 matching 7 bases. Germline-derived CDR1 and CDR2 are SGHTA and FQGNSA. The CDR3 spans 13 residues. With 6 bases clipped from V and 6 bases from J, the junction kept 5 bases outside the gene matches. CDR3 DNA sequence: TGTGCCAGCAGAATGACAGGGAGCAATGAGCAGTTCTTC. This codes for CASRMTGSNEQFF.